This T cell receptor beta chain was sequenced in a study of identical twins. In regard to this clonotype: Its specificity is not known.

This CDR3 has 12 amino acids. The germline V gene has CDR1 SQVTM and CDR2 ANQGSEA. With V trimmed by 7 bases and J by 6 bases, 4 bases remained unmatched. TCRdb redid the calling of the 5' RACE reads with MiXCR, one entry per CDR3 protein. The repertoire has approximately 890,000 distinct CDR3 sequences, roughly an eighth of them found once; the top ten carry 1.5% to 2%. Study-wide results and limits: Researchers caution that invariant MAIT and iNKT cells could partly confound zero-insertion analyses.

The same sample was also used in a study of yellow fever vaccine responses in identical twins.

The chain is built from TRBV29-1 and TRBJ2-3; 10 bases are a match to TRBD2. The sequenced material came from PBMCs. The TCR was taken from a woman between 18 and 29 years old in good health. CDR3: CSGSGGGDTQYF. DNA for the CDR3: TGCAGCGGAAGCGGGGGGGGGGATACGCAGTATTTT.